Sequencing of this T cell receptor beta chain was carried out in a study of blood T cell repertoires in COVID-19. The germline CDR1 and CDR2 sequences are SGHTA and FQGTGA. V was trimmed by 5 bases and J by 7 bases, leaving 11 bases between them. This CDR3 has 13 amino acids. Clones were read by immunoSEQ multiplex PCR, and TCRdb kept only the in-frame ones, dropping some. The sample consists of tens of thousands of clones, approximately 83% of them appearing once. Sequences were obtained from peripheral blood. V and J are TRBV7-3 and TRBJ2-2, with D perhaps matching TRBD1 (6 bases). The TCR was taken from a human donor in a cohort sampled during active COVID-19. The CDR3 region has the DNA TGTGCCAGCAGCCCCCGAGGGGGCGGGGAGCTGTTTTTT. Its protein product is CASSPRGGGELFF.